Shown below are 25 T cell receptor beta chains from a single sample sequenced in a study of OX40 agonist ivuxolimab in advanced cancers. The data were produced by immunoSEQ multiplex PCR, yet TCRdb's version contains in-frame clones alone and is incomplete. The data contain more than 70,000 clones, 70% to 90% of them singletons. Sequencing was performed on CD4+ or CD8+ T cells sorted from blood, taken in a trial of the OX40 agonist ivuxolimab. These receptors came from an adult with an advanced solid tumor such as melanoma, head and neck, liver or kidney cancer.

V usage is TRBV7-4 and J usage is TRBJ1-2; D gene unclear. The ends were cut back, 3 bases at V and 7 bases at J, with 12 bases in the middle. The CDR3 is 13 amino acids. Germline V gene data show CDR1 as SGHVT and CDR2 as SQSDAQ. The CDR3 protein is CASSFRNGCGYTF. The CDR3 DNA reads TGTGCCAGCAGCTTTAGAAACGGGTGTGGCTACACCTTC.

The V call is TRBV19, the J call TRBJ2-7; D unresolved. Germline CDR1 and CDR2: LNHDA and SQIVND (reference sequence). V was trimmed by 5 bases and J by 0 bases, leaving 14 bases between them. The CDR3 spans 15 residues. The CDR3 DNA reads as TGTGCCAGTAGTCGTACAGCGACGAGCTCCTACGAGCAGTACTTC. It specifies CASSRTATSSYEQYF.

The gene calls are TRBV6-6 and TRBJ2-7; the D is unclear. Trimming removed 0 bases at V and 4 bases at J, with 13 bases between. Germline V lookup: CDR1 MNHNY, CDR2 SVGAGI (reference sequence). The CDR3 is made up of 15 amino acids. The CDR3 region is CASSYSPLSGYEQYF. The CDR3 DNA reads TGTGCCAGCAGTTACTCCCCACTGTCCGGGTACGAGCAGTACTTC.

V usage is TRBV2 and J usage is TRBJ2-3, with TRBD2 matching over 8 bases. Germline CDR1 is SNHLY and CDR2 is FYNNEI. The length of the CDR3 is 15 residues. J was trimmed by 2 bases and V by 6 bases; bases with no gene match: 7. CDR3 coding DNA: TGTGCCAGCAGACATAGCGGGGTCCTCACAGATACGCAGTATTTT. It codes for CASRHSGVLTDTQYF. The whole variable domain, remainder taken from reference TRBV2 and TRBJ2-3, is EPEVTQTPSHQVTQMGQEVILRCVPISNHLYFYWYRQILGQKVEFLVSFYNNEISEKSEIFDDQFSVERPDGSNFTLKIRSTKLEDSAMYFCASRHSGVLTDTQYFGPGTRLTVL.

This clone was seen only a few times. The chain recombines TRBV6-1 with TRBJ1-3, with TRBD1 identical over 7 bases. V was clipped by 2 bases and J by 1 base; unmatched bases: 2. Looked up from germline, CDR1 is MNHNS and CDR2 is SASEGT. This CDR3 has 15 residues. The CDR3 DNA reads as TGTGCCAGCAGTGAAAACAGGGGTTCTGGAAACACCATATATTTT. Protein: CASSENRGSGNTIYF.

The gene calls are TRBV15 and TRBJ1-6, with 7 bases fitting TRBD1. Germline CDR1 LNHNV, CDR2 YYDKDF (reference sequence). Trimming cost V 9 bases and J 0 bases; bases outside gene matches: 8. This CDR3 has 16 amino acids. CDR3 region: CATADRRSSYNSPLHF. CDR3 nucleotide sequence: TGTGCCACTGCGGACAGGCGAAGCTCCTATAATTCACCCCTCCACTTT. The full variable domain, rest sourced from reference TRBV15 and TRBJ1-6, is DAMVIQNPRYQVTQFGKPVTLSCSQTLNHNVMYWYQQKSSQAPKLLFHYYDKDFNNEADTPDNFQSRRPNTSFCFLDIRSPGLGDTAMYLCATADRRSSYNSPLHFGNGTRLTVT.

This chain joins TRBV28 and TRBJ2-7, with 9 positions matching TRBD2. The CDR3 sequence is 17 residues long. Per the germline V gene, CDR1 is MDHEN and CDR2 is SYDVKM. V shed 4 bases and J 7 bases; nucleotides not matched to a gene: 17. In DNA, the CDR3 is TGTGCCAGCAGTTCTCTGGGTAGCGGGAGATTTTCCAAAGAGCAGTACTTC. Protein: CASSSLGSGRFSKEQYF.

The V gene is TRBV15, the J gene TRBJ1-1; D uncertain. V shed 3 bases and J shed 5 bases, with 13 bases lying between them. Germline CDR1 is LNHNV and CDR2 is YYDKDF (reference sequence). This CDR3 contains 14 residues. DNA of the CDR3: TGTGCCACCAGCAGCATCATCGGTGGTACTGAAGCTTTCTTT. Its translation is CATSSIIGGTEAFF.

As concerns this clone: The same CDR3 can be traced to other DNA sequences in this sample. The chain joins TRBV18 to TRBJ2-7; no firm D call. Looked up from germline, CDR1 is KGHSH and CDR2 is LQKENI. This CDR3 region has 13 residues. Trimming took off 0 bases at V and 1 base at J, with 4 bases between the two ends. CDR3 region: CASSPPSSYEQYF. The CDR3 nucleotides are TGTGCCAGCTCACCACCTTCTTCCTACGAGCAGTACTTC.

The CDR3 loop reads CASSLGGLGQGLSPLHF. In DNA form, the CDR3 reads TGTGCCAGCAGCTTGGGCGGCTTGGGGCAGGGACTTTCACCCCTCCACTTT. The chain recombines TRBV5-6 with TRBJ1-6; TRBD1 might be the D (5 bases). From germline, CDR1 is SGHDT and CDR2 YYEEEE. This CDR3 is built from 17 residues. Trimming removed 0 bases from V and 9 bases from J, with 19 bases in between.

V is TRBV6-1 and J is TRBJ1-1, with D perhaps TRBD1 (5 bases). Germline V gene sequence: CDR1 MNHNS, CDR2 SASEGT. The CDR3 runs 13 residues. V lost 7 bases to trimming and J lost 11 bases, with 20 bases between them. For the CDR3, the DNA is TGTGCCAGCATCCTAACAGGTCTGCGGTTGGCTTTCTTT. Translated: CASILTGLRLAFF.

V and J are TRBV5-6 and TRBJ2-5; a weak D match, TRBD1 (5 bases). Between the trimmed V and J ends, which lost 3 bases and 5 bases, there was a span of 14 bases. This CDR3 spans 14 amino acids. Germline V gives CDR1 SGHDT, CDR2 YYEEEE. In DNA, the CDR3 is TGTGCCAGCAGCTCGCCCAGGGTTGGGGAGACCCAGTACTTC. It codes for CASSSPRVGETQYF.

The rearrangement joins TRBV7-9 to TRBJ1-1, with 8 positions matching TRBD1. Germline CDR1 SEHNR, CDR2 FQNEAQ (reference sequence). V gave up 4 bases and J gave up 5 bases; unmatched junction bases: 6. This CDR3 is built from 14 residues. The CDR3 region has the DNA TGTGCCAGCAGCTCCGACAGGGGAAGGACTGAAGCTTTCTTT. Encoded protein: CASSSDRGRTEAFF.

This CDR3 reads CASSLADGGRSYNEQFF. The CDR3 region has the DNA TGTGCCAGCAGCTTAGCGGATGGGGGAAGATCCTACAATGAGCAGTTCTTC. This chain links TRBV7-9 with TRBJ2-1; D possibly uses TRBD1 or TRBD2 (5 bases each). Trimming cost V 0 bases and J 1 base, with 13 bases left between them. CDR1 SEHNR and CDR2 FQNEAQ come from the germline V gene (reference sequence). The CDR3 contains 17 residues.

The V gene is TRBV5-1, the J gene TRBJ2-5; D possibly matches TRBD1 or TRBD2 (5 bases each). From germline, CDR1 is SGHRS and CDR2 YFSETQ. Trimming pared 3 bases from V and 1 base from J, leaving 13 bases between. The CDR3 runs 15 residues. This chain's CDR3 is CASSSGTGIQETQYF. The DNA for the CDR3 is TGCGCCAGCAGCTCAGGGACCGGTATCCAAGAGACCCAGTACTTC.

The J gene is TRBJ2-5, the V gene TRBV6-1, with D possibly being TRBD1 or TRBD2 (5 bases each). With the DNA end fitting TRBJ2-7 better, the J assignment may be wrong. Germline V gives CDR1 MNHNS, CDR2 SASEGT. This CDR3 spans 15 amino acids. DNA for the CDR3: TGTGCCAGCAGTGAAATGGGACGGAAAGTCTACGAGCAGTACTTC. Protein sequence: CASSEMGRKVYEQYF.

This chain connects TRBV6-1 to TRBJ1-2, with D hard to call. Germline V CDR1 and CDR2: MNHNS, SASEGT. The CDR3 runs 14 residues. V lost 6 bases and J 3 bases, leaving 14 bases between the germline ends. This CDR3 reads CASSPGFSYYGYTF. The CDR3 coding sequence is TGTGCCAGCAGCCCGGGGTTTTCATACTATGGCTACACCTTC.

The chain combines TRBV4-1 with TRBJ1-4; TRBD1 matches 10 bases. V lost 5 bases and J lost 7; bases outside the gene matches: 10. Germline V gives CDR1 MGHRA, CDR2 YSYEKL. The CDR3 covers 16 residues. The CDR3 here is CASSLAGTGDGEKLFF. The CDR3 DNA reads as TGCGCCAGCAGCTTAGCGGGGACAGGGGATGGTGAAAAACTGTTTTTT.

V usage is TRBV27 and J usage is TRBJ2-1; D remains unclear. This CDR3 is 12 amino acids long. V was cut by 6 bases and J by 4 bases, with 7 bases left in between. In germline, CDR1 is MNHEY, CDR2 SMNVEV (reference sequence). The CDR3 loop reads CASSSLYNEQFF. CDR3 in DNA: TGTGCCAGCAGCTCTCTATACAATGAGCAGTTCTTC.

V usage is TRBV11-3 and J usage is TRBJ1-6; a possible D gene is TRBD1 (6 bases). The length of the CDR3 is 13 residues. Trimming left V 9 bases short and J 6 bases short, with 12 bases between. The germline CDR1 and CDR2 sequences are SGHNT and YENEEA. CDR3 DNA sequence: TGTGCCAGACTGGACAGAACTAATTCACCCCTCCACTTT. Translation gives CARLDRTNSPLHF. Variable domain in full (rest from reference TRBV11-3 and TRBJ1-6): EAGVVQSPRYKIIEKKQPVAFWCNPISGHNTLYWYLQNLGQGPELLIRYENEEAVDDSQLPKDRFSAERLKGVDSTLKIQPAELGDSAVYLCARLDRTNSPLHFGNGTRLTVT.

The J gene is TRBJ2-7, the V gene TRBV7-9, with a possible D match to TRBD2 (6 bases). Per germline, CDR1 SEHNR and CDR2 FQNEAQ (reference sequence). The CDR3 sequence is 15 residues long. V dropped 3 bases and J dropped 2 bases, with 14 bases sitting between them. The CDR3 DNA reads as TGTGCCAGCAGCTTTGGCGGGGAGAGGGCCTACGAGCAGTACTTC. As protein: CASSFGGERAYEQYF.

The rearrangement joins TRBV5-6 to TRBJ2-7, with TRBD1 matching over 9 bases. Germline CDR1 reads SGHDT; CDR2 reads YYEEEE. V shed 2 bases and J 2 bases; nucleotides not matched to a gene: 5. The CDR3 runs 15 residues. This CDR3 is CASSFSGTGPYEQYF. The CDR3 nucleotides read TGTGCCAGCAGCTTCTCCGGGACAGGGCCCTACGAGCAGTACTTC.

This chain uses TRBV6-5 with TRBJ2-7; tentative D call: TRBD1 (6 bases). The germline V and J ends were trimmed by 6 bases and 0 bases, with 12 bases remaining between them. The CDR3 has 14 amino acids. Germline values: CDR1 MNHEY, CDR2 SVGAGI. The CDR3 region is CASRSVGASYEQYF. CDR3 DNA: TGTGCCAGCAGGTCCGTGGGGGCCTCCTACGAGCAGTACTTC.

The CDR3 sequence: CASSGLTGGNTEAFF. The CDR3 DNA sequence: TGCGCCAGCAGCGGCCTGACAGGGGGAAACACTGAAGCTTTCTTT. The rearrangement joins TRBV10-2 to TRBJ1-1; 9 nucleotides line up with TRBD1. Germline V gene lookup returns CDR1 WSHSY and CDR2 SAAADI. The CDR3 covers 15 residues. Trimming took 6 bases from V and 2 from J; bases not matched to a gene: 7.

This chain joins TRBV7-2 and TRBJ2-5; no firm D call. The J call is uncertain, as TRBJ2-7 better fits the DNA end. CDR3 length equals 16 residues. Germline V lookup: CDR1 SGHTA, CDR2 FQGNSA. The CDR3 DNA reads TGTGCCAGCAGCTTAAAGGGCGGAGCCAGCTCCTACGAGCAGTACTTC. Amino acids: CASSLKGGASSYEQYF.